This is a list of T cell receptor beta chains from one sample in a study of T-cell memory formation after mild COVID-19. A single record per CDR3 protein comes from TCRdb applying MiXCR to the 5' RACE reads. The sample includes roughly 250,000 distinct CDR3 sequences, roughly 15% of them seen just once. Specimen: PBMCs or a T cell subset sorted from them (not recorded which). The receptors derive from a man between 18 and 35 years old who had mild COVID-19 (a few samples of this study predate the infection). Cell type and time point are not known. The CDR3 runs from the conserved cysteine through the conserved F or W. The order of the fields is D gene, V gene, clone size, J gene, CDR3 DNA, CDR3 protein. The D gene is left open where the match is weak. Not every row has a clone size; where given, it reads once, few, many or a size class.

d_gene: NA; v_gene: TRBV4-3; abundance: few; j_gene: TRBJ2-5; CDR3nt: TGCGCCAGCAGCCAAGGGTTCGGGGAGACCCAGTACTTC; CDR3aa: CASSQGFGETQYF
d_gene: NA; v_gene: TRBV20-1; abundance: few; j_gene: TRBJ1-2; CDR3nt: TGCAGTGCAAGGGCCGTCGGCTATGGCTACACCTTC; CDR3aa: CSARAVGYGYTF
d_gene: NA; v_gene: TRBV5-1; abundance: few; j_gene: TRBJ1-5; CDR3nt: TGCGCCAGCAGCCTGACCGGGACCAGCAGCCAGCCCCAGCATTTT; CDR3aa: CASSLTGTSSQPQHF
d_gene: NA; v_gene: TRBV12-3/TRBV12-4; abundance: many; j_gene: TRBJ2-2; CDR3nt: TGTGCCAGCAGTTTTCTCCAGACCGGGGAGCTGTTTTTT; CDR3aa: CASSFLQTGELFF
d_gene: NA; v_gene: TRBV15; abundance: NA; j_gene: TRBJ1-4; CDR3nt: TGTGCCACCAGCACAGACACAGCTCGAAAACTGTTTTTT; CDR3aa: CATSTDTARKLFF
d_gene: TRBD1; v_gene: TRBV4-3; abundance: many; j_gene: TRBJ2-1; CDR3nt: TGCGCCAGCAGCCACCCCACCCGACAGGGGGGCTACAATGAGCAGTTCTTC; CDR3aa: CASSHPTRQGGYNEQFF
d_gene: NA; v_gene: TRBV7-9; abundance: NA; j_gene: TRBJ2-5; CDR3nt: TGTGCCAGCAGCTTGTTGAGGGATAGAGAGACCCAGTACTTC; CDR3aa: CASSLLRDRETQYF
d_gene: NA; v_gene: TRBV5-1; abundance: few; j_gene: TRBJ1-5; CDR3nt: TGCGCCAGCAGCTTTACAGGCTCGAGCAATCAGCCCCAGCATTTT; CDR3aa: CASSFTGSSNQPQHF
d_gene: NA; v_gene: TRBV20-1; abundance: NA; j_gene: TRBJ1-1; CDR3nt: TGCAGTGCTAGAGGGGAGACGTTCGAAGCTTTCTTT; CDR3aa: CSARGETFEAFF
d_gene: TRBD2; v_gene: TRBV7-2; abundance: few; j_gene: TRBJ2-1; CDR3nt: TGTGCCAGCAGCCCACTAGCGGGGGGGCCTCTGGATGAGCAGTTCTTC; CDR3aa: CASSPLAGGPLDEQFF
d_gene: TRBD2; v_gene: TRBV7-3; abundance: medium-sized; j_gene: TRBJ2-1; CDR3nt: TGTGCCAGCTCTGTCCTAGCGGGGTACAATGAGCAGTTCTTC; CDR3aa: CASSVLAGYNEQFF
d_gene: TRBD1; v_gene: TRBV2; abundance: NA; j_gene: TRBJ2-5; CDR3nt: TGTGCCGGTAGACAGGGAAAGACCCAGTACTTC; CDR3aa: CAGRQGKTQYF
d_gene: NA; v_gene: TRBV5-1; abundance: many; j_gene: TRBJ2-1; CDR3nt: TGCGCCAGCCGTCCCCCCGGGACAAGGTACAATGAGCAGTTCTTC; CDR3aa: CASRPPGTRYNEQFF
d_gene: TRBD1; v_gene: TRBV5-6; abundance: few; j_gene: TRBJ2-3; CDR3nt: TGTGCCAGCAGCCCGCCCATCAGGGGGAGCACAGATACGCAGTATTTT; CDR3aa: CASSPPIRGSTDTQYF
d_gene: TRBD2; v_gene: TRBV3-1; abundance: few; j_gene: TRBJ2-3; CDR3nt: TGTGCCAGCAGCCACTCCTCTAGCGGGGGCCCCACAGATACGCAGTATTTT; CDR3aa: CASSHSSSGGPTDTQYF
d_gene: NA; v_gene: TRBV4-3; abundance: NA; j_gene: TRBJ1-1; CDR3nt: TGCGCCAGCAGCCAAGATGTCGCTGCGGCAGGGGAAGTGGTAACTTTCTTT; CDR3aa: CASSQDVAAAGEVVTFF
d_gene: TRBD2; v_gene: TRBV10-3; abundance: NA; j_gene: TRBJ2-3; CDR3nt: TGTGCCATCAGGCGGGGGTTAGCCACAGATACGCAGTATTTT; CDR3aa: CAIRRGLATDTQYF
d_gene: NA; v_gene: TRBV5-1; abundance: many; j_gene: TRBJ2-7; CDR3nt: TGCGCCAGCAGCGTTACTGAAACCTACGAGCAGTACTTC; CDR3aa: CASSVTETYEQYF
d_gene: NA; v_gene: TRBV7-9; abundance: NA; j_gene: TRBJ2-2; CDR3nt: TGTGCCAGCAGCTCCCCTTTGGGGGCTGGCGCCGGGGAGCTGTTTTTT; CDR3aa: CASSSPLGAGAGELFF
d_gene: NA; v_gene: TRBV3-1; abundance: few; j_gene: TRBJ1-2; CDR3nt: TGTGCCAGCAGCCAAGATCTTCAGGGAAGAGTGGGATATGGCTACACCTTC; CDR3aa: CASSQDLQGRVGYGYTF
d_gene: NA; v_gene: TRBV20-1; abundance: NA; j_gene: TRBJ2-5; CDR3nt: TGCAGTGCTAGACGGTGGGGGCACGGGGAAGAGACCCAGTACTTC; CDR3aa: CSARRWGHGEETQYF
d_gene: NA; v_gene: TRBV28; abundance: NA; j_gene: TRBJ2-3; CDR3nt: TGTGCCAGCAGTCCCCCCCAAGCTTACACAGATACGCAGTATTTT; CDR3aa: CASSPPQAYTDTQYF